These 21 T cell receptor beta chains were all obtained from the same sample, sequenced in a study of cytomegalovirus exposure and HLA in healthy donors (TCRdb year 2017). The library came from the immunoSEQ multiplex PCR assay. The multiplex PCR relied on a mix of 60 forward primers for TCR Vbeta segments and 13 reverse primers for TCR Jbeta segments. In its TCRdb copy, this immuneACCESS table keeps in-frame sequences only and misses some clones. Where compared with another copy, unresolved V genes explain less than half of these, and the others have no known cause. The sample has 65,000 or so clones on record, 70% to 80% of them singletons. The ten largest clones represent over 2.5% of the sample. The sample was PBMCs. The receptor source for this set is a girl between 10 and 17 years old in good health and CMV-seropositive.

The chain links TRBV6-1 to TRBJ2-1; 11 positions agree with TRBD2. The V gene end was trimmed by 5 bases and the J gene end by 9 bases; junction bases not matched to a gene: 6. The CDR3 covers 14 residues. CDR1 is MNHNS, CDR2 SASEGT, per germline. CDR3 coding DNA: TGTGCCAGCAGTATCCCGGGACTAGCGGCTGAGCAGTTCTTC. Amino acids: CASSIPGLAAEQFF.

The rearrangement uses TRBV6-4 and TRBJ2-7, with 8 nucleotides matching TRBD2. The CDR3 extends over 18 amino acids. Losses at the gene ends were 9 bases for V and 0 bases for J; bases not matched to a gene: 19. Germline lookup yields CDR1 MRHNA and CDR2 SNTAGT. Here the CDR3 DNA reads TGTGCCAGAAAAGCGGGGGAATGCGATTGGAGGAGCTCCTACGAGCAGTACTTC. Amino acid sequence: CARKAGECDWRSSYEQYF.

The chain is built from TRBV5-1 and TRBJ2-5; 10 positions agree with TRBD2. The CDR3 consists of 13 residues. The germline V gene encodes CDR1 SGHRS and CDR2 YFSETQ. With 6 bases clipped from V and 4 bases from J, the junction kept 3 bases outside the gene matches. CDR3 amino acids: CASTAGGRETQYF. As DNA, the CDR3 is TGCGCCAGCACAGCGGGGGGGCGAGAGACCCAGTACTTC.

V usage is TRBV5-4 and J usage is TRBJ2-1; D is undetermined. This CDR3 has 13 amino acids. V was clipped by 4 bases and J by 4 bases, with 9 bases between them. Per germline, CDR1 SGHNT and CDR2 YYREEE (reference sequence). CDR3 sequence: CASSLGAYNEQFF. The CDR3 DNA sequence: TGTGCCAGCAGCCTGGGCGCGTACAATGAGCAGTTCTTC.

This clone has more than one count but fewer than ten. The rearrangement uses TRBV5-6 and TRBJ1-2; 9 nucleotides agree with TRBD1. CDR3 length equals 14 residues. Germline-derived CDR1 and CDR2 are SGHDT and YYEEEE. Trimming cost V 0 bases and J 8 bases; bases outside gene matches: 5. The CDR3 bases are TGTGCCAGCAGCTTGGGGACAGGGGCGGAGGGCTACACCTTC. Its protein product is CASSLGTGAEGYTF.

The chain is built from TRBV5-1 and TRBJ2-7, with 7 bases lining up with TRBD1. Trimming removed 1 base from V and 2 bases from J; junction bases left unmatched: 9. CDR1 is SGHRS, CDR2 YFSETQ, per germline. There are 16 residues in the CDR3. Here the CDR3 reads CASSLRVGQAAYEQYF. In nucleotides, the CDR3 is TGCGCCAGCAGCTTGAGGGTTGGACAGGCAGCCTACGAGCAGTACTTC.

V is TRBV5-1 and J is TRBJ1-3, with unresolved D. Trimming left V 0 bases short and J 4 bases short, with 17 bases between. Germline loops: CDR1 SGHRS, CDR2 YFSETQ. The CDR3 covers 17 residues. As DNA, the CDR3 is TGCGCCAGCAGCTTGGAGAGGCCGGGGTCGAGGGGAAACACCATATATTTT. It specifies CASSLERPGSRGNTIYF.

V gene TRBV18 combines with J gene TRBJ2-2; TRBD2 matches 9 bases. Germline V gene sequence: CDR1 KGHSH, CDR2 LQKENI. The CDR3 is made up of 15 amino acids. V lost 3 bases and J lost 7; bases outside the gene matches: 6. The CDR3 DNA sequence: TGTGCCAGCTCACCGGGACTAGCATCGAGCGGGGAGCTGTTTTTT. It yields the protein CASSPGLASSGELFF.

The chain employs TRBV4-1 and TRBJ1-1; D is possibly TRBD1 (5 bases). V lost 1 base and J 7 bases, leaving 7 bases between the germline ends. Germline V gene lookup returns CDR1 MGHRA and CDR2 YSYEKL. The CDR3 has 12 amino acids. The chain's CDR3 is CASSQVGVEAFF. The CDR3 DNA reads as TGCGCCAGCAGCCAAGTAGGGGTTGAAGCTTTCTTT.

The chain recombines TRBV23-1 with TRBJ2-5; 7 bases line up with TRBD2. TRBV23-1 has ORF status, its function being uncertain. The CDR3 loop spans 14 amino acids. J lost 4 bases, V lost 7 bases, and 9 bases had no gene match. The CDR3 sequence is CASTPREGPETQYF. CDR3 nucleotides: TGCGCCAGCACCCCCAGGGAGGGCCCAGAGACCCAGTACTTC.

The J gene is TRBJ1-2, the V gene TRBV6-1; D is ambiguous. Trimming cost V 4 bases and J 6 bases, with 12 bases left between them. This CDR3 comprises 13 residues. Germline CDR1 is MNHNS and CDR2 is SASEGT. CDR3 nucleotides: TGTGCCAGCAGTGCTGTAGTACCCCATGGCTACACCTTC. This translates into CASSAVVPHGYTF.

The rearrangement links TRBV6-5 to TRBJ2-7; 10 nucleotides align to TRBD1. CDR1 is MNHEY, CDR2 SVGAGI, per germline. The CDR3 runs 14 residues. J lost 1 base, V lost 6 bases, and 3 bases had no gene match. The CDR3 loop is CASSRDRGSYEQYF. The CDR3 DNA sequence: TGTGCCAGCAGCCGGGACAGGGGTTCCTACGAGCAGTACTTC.

J is TRBJ1-2 and V is TRBV2; D is unclear. CDR1 is SNHLY and CDR2 is FYNNEI in the germline V gene. Deletions cut 0 bases from V and 6 bases from J, with 17 bases between. The CDR3 runs 16 residues. The DNA for the CDR3 is TGTGCCAGCAGTGAAGCGGAGAGGTCGAGAGCCCATGGCTACACCTTC. As protein: CASSEAERSRAHGYTF. Based on the CDR3 plus reference TRBV2 and TRBJ1-2, the full variable domain is EPEVTQTPSHQVTQMGQEVILRCVPISNHLYFYWYRQILGQKVEFLVSFYNNEISEKSEIFDDQFSVERPDGSNFTLKIRSTKLEDSAMYFCASSEAERSRAHGYTFGSGTRLTVV.

This chain joins TRBV19 and TRBJ2-7, with TRBD1 as a possible D gene (5 bases). Germline CDR1 and CDR2: LNHDA and SQIVND (reference sequence). V dropped 5 bases and J dropped 5 bases, with 13 bases sitting between them. The CDR3 has 13 residues. CDR3 sequence: CASSVVGRDEQYF. The CDR3 region has the DNA TGTGCCAGTAGTGTGGTGGGGCGAGACGAGCAGTACTTC.

The CDR3 here is CASSGGGLTRGNSPLHF. CDR3 nucleotides: TGCGCCAGCAGCGGTGGTGGCCTCACTCGGGGGAACTCACCCCTCCACTTT. The rearrangement uses TRBV5-1 and TRBJ1-6, with D perhaps TRBD1 (5 bases). Trimming left V 4 bases short and J 10 bases short, with 24 bases between. The CDR3 contains 17 residues. Germline V gene lookup returns CDR1 SGHRS and CDR2 YFSETQ.

The chain couples TRBV10-3 to TRBJ2-2; 11 nucleotides match TRBD2. Trimming at V came to 6 bases and at J to 3 bases, leaving 9 bases not matched to a gene. Germline-derived CDR1 and CDR2 are ENHRY and SYGVKD. This CDR3 has 17 amino acids. The CDR3 DNA reads TGTGCCATCAGCCCCTTGCAGGGACTAGCGGACACCGGGGAGCTGTTTTTT. This codes for CAISPLQGLADTGELFF.

The chain uses TRBV28 and TRBJ2-7, with D unresolved. Trimming pared 3 bases from V and 0 bases from J, leaving 9 bases between. The CDR3 has 14 amino acids. Germline assignment: CDR1 MDHEN and CDR2 SYDVKM. Here the CDR3 reads CASSFPKSSYEQYF. For the CDR3, the DNA is TGTGCCAGCAGTTTTCCTAAGAGCTCCTACGAGCAGTACTTC.

The rearrangement links TRBV4-1 to TRBJ1-1; D unclear. The germline V and J ends were trimmed by 1 base and 0 bases, with 3 bases remaining between them. Germline CDR1 and CDR2: MGHRA and YSYEKL. The CDR3 consists of 13 residues. The CDR3 spells CASSQVVNTEAFF. For the CDR3, the DNA is TGCGCCAGCAGCCAAGTCGTGAACACTGAAGCTTTCTTT.

This clone was seen a handful of times. The V gene is TRBV4-2, the J gene TRBJ2-7; 11 bases align to TRBD2. With 1 base clipped from V and 2 bases from J, the junction kept 4 bases outside the gene matches. This CDR3 contains 16 residues. CDR1 and CDR2 from the germline V gene are LGHNA and YNFKEQ. The CDR3 here is CASSQGPSGGTYEQYF. The DNA for the CDR3 is TGTGCCAGCAGCCAAGGTCCTAGCGGGGGGACCTACGAGCAGTACTTC.

The chain uses TRBV27 and TRBJ1-5; unclear D gene. The length of the CDR3 is 14 residues. CDR1 is MNHEY and CDR2 is SMNVEV in the germline V gene (reference sequence). Trimming removed 5 bases from V and 5 bases from J, with 13 bases in between. Here the CDR3 reads CASSPDTYYQPQHF. CDR3 DNA sequence: TGTGCCAGCAGTCCCGACACTTATTATCAGCCCCAGCATTTT.

This sequence joins TRBV4-1 and TRBJ1-2; D ambiguous. Trimming took off 0 bases at V and 8 bases at J, with 13 bases between the two ends. CDR1 MGHRA and CDR2 YSYEKL come from the germline V gene. This CDR3 comprises 14 residues. CDR3 DNA sequence: TGCGCCAGCAGCCAAGATCCGGTTGTCTCCGGCTACACCTTC. Protein sequence: CASSQDPVVSGYTF.